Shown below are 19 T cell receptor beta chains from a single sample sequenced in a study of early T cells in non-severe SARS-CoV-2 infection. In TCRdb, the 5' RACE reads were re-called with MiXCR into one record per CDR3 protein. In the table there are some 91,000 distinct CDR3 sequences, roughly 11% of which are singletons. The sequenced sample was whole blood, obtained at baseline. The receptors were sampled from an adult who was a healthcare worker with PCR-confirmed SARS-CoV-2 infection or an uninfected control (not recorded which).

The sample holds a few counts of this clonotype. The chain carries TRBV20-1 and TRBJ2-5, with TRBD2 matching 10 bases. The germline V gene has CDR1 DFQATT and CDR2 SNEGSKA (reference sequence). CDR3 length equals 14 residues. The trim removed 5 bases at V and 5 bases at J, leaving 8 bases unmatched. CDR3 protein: CSASRGGLAETQYF. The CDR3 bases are TGCAGTGCTTCCCGAGGGGGACTAGCGGAGACCCAGTACTTC.

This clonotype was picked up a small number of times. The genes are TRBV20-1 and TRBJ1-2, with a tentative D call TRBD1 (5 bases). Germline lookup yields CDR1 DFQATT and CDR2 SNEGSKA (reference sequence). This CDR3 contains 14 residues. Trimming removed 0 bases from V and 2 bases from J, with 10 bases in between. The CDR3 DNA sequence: TGCAGTGCTAGAGAGTTTCGGGGGAACTATGGCTACACCTTC. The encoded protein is CSAREFRGNYGYTF.

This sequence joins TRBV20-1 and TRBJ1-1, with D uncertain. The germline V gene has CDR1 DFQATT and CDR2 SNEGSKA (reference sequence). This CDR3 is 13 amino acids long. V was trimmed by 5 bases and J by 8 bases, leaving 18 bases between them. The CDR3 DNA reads TGCAGTGCTGTTCACTCGGGTACCCAAGAAGCTTTCTTT. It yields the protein CSAVHSGTQEAFF.

The CDR3 is CASSPRALRNEQFF. CDR3 DNA: TGTGCCAGCAGCCCTAGGGCGTTGCGCAATGAGCAGTTCTTC. V gene TRBV5-6 combines with J gene TRBJ2-1, with D hard to call. The germline V and J ends were trimmed by 4 bases and 6 bases, with 14 bases remaining between them. The CDR3 contains 14 residues. Per the germline V gene, CDR1 is SGHDT and CDR2 is YYEEEE.

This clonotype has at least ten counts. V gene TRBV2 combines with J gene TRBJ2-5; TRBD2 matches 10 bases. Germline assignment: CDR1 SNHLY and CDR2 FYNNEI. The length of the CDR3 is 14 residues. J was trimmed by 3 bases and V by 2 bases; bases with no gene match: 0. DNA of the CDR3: TGTGCCAGCAGTGAAAGCGGGAGGGAAGAGACCCAGTACTTC. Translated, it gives CASSESGREETQYF.

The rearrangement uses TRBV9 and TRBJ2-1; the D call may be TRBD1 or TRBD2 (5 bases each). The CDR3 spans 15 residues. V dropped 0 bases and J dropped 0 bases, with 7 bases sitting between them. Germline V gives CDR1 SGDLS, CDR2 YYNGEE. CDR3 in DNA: TGTGCCAGCAGCGTAGTTGGGGGCTCCTACAATGAGCAGTTCTTC. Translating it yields CASSVVGGSYNEQFF.

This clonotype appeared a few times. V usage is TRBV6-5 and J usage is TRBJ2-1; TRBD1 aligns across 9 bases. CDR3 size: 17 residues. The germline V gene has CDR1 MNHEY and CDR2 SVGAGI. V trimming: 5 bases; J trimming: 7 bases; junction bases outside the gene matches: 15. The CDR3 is CASSREPGQGLTNEQFF. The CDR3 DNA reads TGTGCCAGCAGTCGCGAACCGGGACAGGGCTTAACGAATGAGCAGTTCTTC.

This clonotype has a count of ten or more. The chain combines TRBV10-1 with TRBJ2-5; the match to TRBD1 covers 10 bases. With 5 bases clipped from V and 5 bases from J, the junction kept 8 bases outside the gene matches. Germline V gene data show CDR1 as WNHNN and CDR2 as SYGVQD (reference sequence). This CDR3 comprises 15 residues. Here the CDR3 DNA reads TGCGCCAGCAGTATGAGACAGGGGGCACTTGAGACCCAGTACTTC. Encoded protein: CASSMRQGALETQYF.

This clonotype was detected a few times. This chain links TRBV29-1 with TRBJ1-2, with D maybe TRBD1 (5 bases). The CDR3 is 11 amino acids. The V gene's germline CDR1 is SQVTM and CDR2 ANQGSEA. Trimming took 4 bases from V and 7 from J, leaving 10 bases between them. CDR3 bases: TGCAGCGTTGCTGGGACGATTGGCTACACCTTC. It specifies CSVAGTIGYTF. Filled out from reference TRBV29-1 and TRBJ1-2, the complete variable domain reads SAVISQKPSRDICQRGTSLTIQCQVDSQVTMMFWYRQQPGQSLTLIATANQGSEATYESGFVIDKFPISRPNLTFSTLTVSNMSPEDSSIYLCSVAGTIGYTFGSGTRLTVV.

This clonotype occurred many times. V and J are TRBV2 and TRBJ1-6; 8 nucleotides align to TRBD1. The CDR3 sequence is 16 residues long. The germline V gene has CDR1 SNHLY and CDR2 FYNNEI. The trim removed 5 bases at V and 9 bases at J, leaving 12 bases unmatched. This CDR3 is CASSTEYGQGRSPLHF. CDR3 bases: TGTGCCAGCAGTACAGAATACGGACAGGGCCGTTCACCCCTCCACTTT.

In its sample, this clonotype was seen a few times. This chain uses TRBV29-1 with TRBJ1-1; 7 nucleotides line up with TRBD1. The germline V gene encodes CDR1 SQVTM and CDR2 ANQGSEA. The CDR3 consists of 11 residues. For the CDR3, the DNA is TGCAGTACATACAGGGGAACTGAAGCTTTCTTT. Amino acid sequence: CSTYRGTEAFF.

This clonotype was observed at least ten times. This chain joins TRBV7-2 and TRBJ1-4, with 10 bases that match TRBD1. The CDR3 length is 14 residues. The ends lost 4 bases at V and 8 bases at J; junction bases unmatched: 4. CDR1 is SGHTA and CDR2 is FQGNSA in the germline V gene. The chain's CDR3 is CASSYPDRGEKLFF. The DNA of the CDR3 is TGTGCCAGCAGCTACCCGGACAGGGGGGAAAAACTGTTTTTT.

The CDR3 is CSARATGGGTEAFF. The CDR3 region has the DNA TGCAGTGCTAGAGCTACAGGGGGAGGGACTGAAGCTTTCTTT. The J gene is TRBJ1-1, the V gene TRBV20-1; 8 bases match TRBD1. CDR3 length: 14 amino acids. The V and J ends lost 1 base and 5 bases, in that order; junction bases with no gene match: 6. Germline values: CDR1 DFQATT, CDR2 SNEGSKA (reference sequence).

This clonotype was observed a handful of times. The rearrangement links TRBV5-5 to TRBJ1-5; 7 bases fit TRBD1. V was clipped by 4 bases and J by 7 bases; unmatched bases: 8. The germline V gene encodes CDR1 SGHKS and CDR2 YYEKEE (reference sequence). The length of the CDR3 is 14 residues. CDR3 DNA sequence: TGTGCCAGCAGCGGAGGGACAGAAGTGCAGCCCCAGCATTTT. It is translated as CASSGGTEVQPQHF.

The CDR3 is CASSDWVEPEQYF. CDR3 nucleotides: TGTGCCAGCAGTGATTGGGTCGAACCCGAGCAGTACTTC. The chain has TRBV6-1 and TRBJ2-7; D remains unclear. Germline CDR1 MNHNS, CDR2 SASEGT. This CDR3 is built from 13 residues. V was pared by 3 bases and J by 6 bases, with 12 bases between.

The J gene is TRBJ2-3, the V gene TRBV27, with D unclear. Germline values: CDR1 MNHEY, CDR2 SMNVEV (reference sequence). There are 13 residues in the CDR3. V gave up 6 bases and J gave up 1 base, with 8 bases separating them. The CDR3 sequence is CASRQSGTDTQYF. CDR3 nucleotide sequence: TGTGCCAGCAGACAAAGCGGCACAGATACGCAGTATTTT.

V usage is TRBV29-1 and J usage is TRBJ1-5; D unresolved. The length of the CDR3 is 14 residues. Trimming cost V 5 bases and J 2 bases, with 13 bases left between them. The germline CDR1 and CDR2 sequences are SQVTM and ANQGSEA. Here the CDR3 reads CSVRETGGNQPQHF. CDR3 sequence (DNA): TGCAGCGTTCGGGAGACTGGGGGCAATCAGCCCCAGCATTTT.

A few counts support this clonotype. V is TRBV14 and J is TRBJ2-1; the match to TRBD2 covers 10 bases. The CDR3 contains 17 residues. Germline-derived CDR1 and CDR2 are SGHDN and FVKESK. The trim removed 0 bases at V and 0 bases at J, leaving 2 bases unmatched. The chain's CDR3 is CASSQELAGSSYNEQFF. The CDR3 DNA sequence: TGTGCCAGCAGCCAAGAACTAGCGGGAAGCTCCTACAATGAGCAGTTCTTC.

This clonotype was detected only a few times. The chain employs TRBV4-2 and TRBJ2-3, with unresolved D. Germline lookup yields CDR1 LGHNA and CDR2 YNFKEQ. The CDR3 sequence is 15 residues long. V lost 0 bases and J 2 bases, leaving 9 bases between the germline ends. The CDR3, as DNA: TGTGCCAGCAGCCAAGATCTGCGGATCACAGATACGCAGTATTTT. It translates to CASSQDLRITDTQYF.